This T cell receptor beta chain was found in a study of blood T cell repertoires in COVID-19. Across the study: There were acute and convalescent COVID-19 samples, and they came from the United States, Italy and Spain.

Measured with immunoSEQ multiplex PCR; TCRdb has only the in-frame clones, and not every one. The sample includes some 250,000 clones, approximately 80% of them seen just once. This sequence was found in a woman older than 75 with COVID-19, enrolled during active disease. Sequenced sample: peripheral blood.

CDR3 residues: CASSPDRVYGYTF. Here the CDR3 DNA reads TGTGCCAGCAGCCCAGACAGAGTCTATGGCTACACCTTC. This chain joins TRBV7-9 and TRBJ1-2; TRBD1 might be the D (5 bases). V was shortened by 5 bases and J by 4 bases, with 11 bases between the two germline ends. CDR1 SEHNR and CDR2 FQNEAQ come from the germline V gene (reference sequence). CDR3 length: 13 residues.